This TCR beta chain comes out of a study of blood T cell repertoires in COVID-19. The ends were cut back, 3 bases at V and 3 bases at J, with 8 bases in the middle. CDR1 SEHNR and CDR2 FQNEAQ come from the germline V gene (reference sequence). The CDR3 has 13 amino acids. Participants' reported clinical history set cohort assignment. Under the authors' procedure: The assay estimated nucleated cells by amplifying reference gene primers. Using immunoSEQ multiplex PCR, the repertoire was profiled, and TCRdb retains in-frame clones only, with some absent. The V and J calls and clone size were taken over from that table, and D and trimming were inferred from the DNA. The top ten hold around 1.3% of the sample, which has roughly 250,000 clones, about 91% seen once.

The sequenced material came from PBMCs or T cells enriched from blood (not recorded which). This receptor was obtained from a woman in her thirties or forties with acute COVID-19. This chain links TRBV7-9 with TRBJ1-1; D is ambiguous. The CDR3 protein is CASSFPVDTEAFF. CDR3 DNA sequence: TGTGCCAGCAGCTTCCCAGTGGACACTGAAGCTTTCTTT.